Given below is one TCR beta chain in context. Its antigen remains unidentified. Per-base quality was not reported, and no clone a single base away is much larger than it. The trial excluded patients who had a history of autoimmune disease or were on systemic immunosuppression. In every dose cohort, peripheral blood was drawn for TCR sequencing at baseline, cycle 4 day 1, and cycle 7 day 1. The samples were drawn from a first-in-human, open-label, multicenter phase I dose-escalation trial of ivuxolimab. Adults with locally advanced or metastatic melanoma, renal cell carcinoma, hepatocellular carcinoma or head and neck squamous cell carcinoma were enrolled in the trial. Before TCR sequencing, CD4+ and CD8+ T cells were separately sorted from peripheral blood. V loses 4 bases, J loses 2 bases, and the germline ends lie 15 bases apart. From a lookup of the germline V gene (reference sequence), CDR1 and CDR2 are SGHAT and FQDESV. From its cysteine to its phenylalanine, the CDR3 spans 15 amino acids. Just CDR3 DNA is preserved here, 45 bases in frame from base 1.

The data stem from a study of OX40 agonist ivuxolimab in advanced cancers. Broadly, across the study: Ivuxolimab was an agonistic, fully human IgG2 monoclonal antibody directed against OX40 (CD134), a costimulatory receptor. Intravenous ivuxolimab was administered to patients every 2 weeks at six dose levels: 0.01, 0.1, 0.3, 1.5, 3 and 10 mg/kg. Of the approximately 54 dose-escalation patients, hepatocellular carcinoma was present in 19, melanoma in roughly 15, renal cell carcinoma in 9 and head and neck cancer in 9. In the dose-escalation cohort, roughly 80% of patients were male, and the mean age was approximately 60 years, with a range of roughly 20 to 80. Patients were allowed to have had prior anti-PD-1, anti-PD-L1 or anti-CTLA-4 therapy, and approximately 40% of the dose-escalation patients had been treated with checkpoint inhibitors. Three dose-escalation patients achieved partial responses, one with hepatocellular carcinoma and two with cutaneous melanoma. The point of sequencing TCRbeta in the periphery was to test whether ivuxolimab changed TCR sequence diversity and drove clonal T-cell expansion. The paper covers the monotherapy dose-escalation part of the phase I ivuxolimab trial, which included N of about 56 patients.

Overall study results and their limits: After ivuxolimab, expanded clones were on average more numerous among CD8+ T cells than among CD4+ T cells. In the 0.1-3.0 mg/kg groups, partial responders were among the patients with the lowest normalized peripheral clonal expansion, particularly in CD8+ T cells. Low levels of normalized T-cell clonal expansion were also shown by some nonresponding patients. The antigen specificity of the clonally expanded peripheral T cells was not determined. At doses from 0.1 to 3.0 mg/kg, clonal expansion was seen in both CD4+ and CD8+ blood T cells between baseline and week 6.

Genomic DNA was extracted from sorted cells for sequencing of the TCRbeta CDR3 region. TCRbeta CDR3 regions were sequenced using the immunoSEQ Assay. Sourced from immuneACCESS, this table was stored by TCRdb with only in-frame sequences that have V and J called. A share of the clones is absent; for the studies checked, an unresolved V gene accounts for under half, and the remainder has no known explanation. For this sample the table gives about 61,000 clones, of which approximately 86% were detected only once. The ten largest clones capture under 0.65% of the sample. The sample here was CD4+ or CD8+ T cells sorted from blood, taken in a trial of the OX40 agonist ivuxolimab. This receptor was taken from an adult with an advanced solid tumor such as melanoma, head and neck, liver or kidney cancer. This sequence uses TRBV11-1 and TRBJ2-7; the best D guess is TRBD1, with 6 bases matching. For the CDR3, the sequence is CASSSRTVPPYEQYF. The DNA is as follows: TGTGCCAGCAGCTCGAGGACAGTTCCCCCCTACGAGCAGTACTTC.